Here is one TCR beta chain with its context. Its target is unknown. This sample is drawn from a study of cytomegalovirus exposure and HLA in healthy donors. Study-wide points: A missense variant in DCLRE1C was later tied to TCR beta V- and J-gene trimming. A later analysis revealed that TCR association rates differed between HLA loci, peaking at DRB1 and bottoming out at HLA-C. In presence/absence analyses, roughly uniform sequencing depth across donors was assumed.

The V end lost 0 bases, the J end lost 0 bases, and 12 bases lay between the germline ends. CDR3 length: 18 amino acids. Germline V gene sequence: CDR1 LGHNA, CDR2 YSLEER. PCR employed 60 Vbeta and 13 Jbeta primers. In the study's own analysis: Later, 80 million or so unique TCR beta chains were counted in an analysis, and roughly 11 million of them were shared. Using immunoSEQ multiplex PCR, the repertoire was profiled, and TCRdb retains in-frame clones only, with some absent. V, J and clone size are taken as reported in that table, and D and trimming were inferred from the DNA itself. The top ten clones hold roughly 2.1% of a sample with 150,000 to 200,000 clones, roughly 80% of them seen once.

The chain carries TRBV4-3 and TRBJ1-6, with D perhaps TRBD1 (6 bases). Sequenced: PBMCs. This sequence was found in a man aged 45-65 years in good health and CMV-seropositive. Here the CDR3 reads CASSQDTGQSSYNSPLHF. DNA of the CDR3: TGCGCCAGCAGCCAAGATACAGGACAGAGCTCCTATAATTCACCCCTCCACTTT.